This T cell receptor (beta chain) was retrieved from a study of blood T cell repertoires in COVID-19. Produced via immunoSEQ multiplex PCR; TCRdb's table is partial and in-frame only. This sample yields 450,000 or so clones, of which over 75% are seen a single time; less than 2% belongs to the top ten. From germline, CDR1 is MNHEY and CDR2 SVGEGT. The V gene lost 3 bases and the J gene lost 14 bases, with 14 bases spanning the gap. The CDR3 spans 12 residues. This clonotype was obtained from a woman aged 40 to 50 with COVID-19, enrolled during active disease. The V call is TRBV6-2 or TRBV6-3, the J call TRBJ2-1; tentatively, D is TRBD1 (5 bases). Material for sequencing was peripheral blood. CDR3 sequence: CASSYPGSHEFF. Here the CDR3 DNA reads TGTGCCAGCAGTTATCCAGGGTCTCATGAGTTCTTC.